This section outlines one TCR beta chain sequence together with its context. Its antigen remains unknown. Assay: immunoSEQ multiplex PCR; the TCRdb copy retains only in-frame clones and omits some. The table lists 57,000 or so clones, 95% to 96% of them singletons. Per the germline V gene, CDR1 is SGHRS and CDR2 is YFSETQ. J gave up 5 bases and V 4 bases, and 12 bases lay outside the gene matches. This CDR3 is 17 amino acids long. The data originate from a study of cytomegalovirus exposure and HLA in healthy donors. Broader study findings: According to the study, 160 or so TCR beta chains were cytomegalovirus-associated. Cytomegalovirus status was reportedly diagnosed by the classifier with high sensitivity and specificity. TCR sequences were mostly rare, though some public TCRs occurred in many donors.

This chain joins TRBV5-1 and TRBJ2-5, with 12 bases fitting TRBD2. The sequencing sample was made of PBMCs. The TCR sequence derives from a man between 18 and 35 years old in good health and CMV-seronegative. CDR3 nucleotide sequence: TGCGCCAGCAGCCGAAGGCAGGCTAGCGGGAGGGTGGAGACCCAGTACTTC. Translation gives CASSRRQASGRVETQYF.